This T cell receptor beta chain was profiled in a study of blood T cell repertoires in COVID-19. Study in general: Donors in the United States, Italy and Spain gave samples during acute or convalescent COVID-19. In each case, the material was cDNA or gDNA derived from T cells, B-cell-depleted T cells, or PBMCs.

Under the authors' procedure: Estimates of nucleated cell counts were drawn from the amplification of reference gene primers. Profiling relied on immunoSEQ multiplex PCR, and the TCRdb table lists in-frame clones only, not all of them. V, J and clone size are taken as reported in that table, and D and trimming were inferred from the DNA itself. The table has about 150,000 clones, more than 75% seen once. With V trimmed by 3 bases and J by 6 bases, 1 base remained unmatched. The CDR3 length is 14 residues. Germline V lookup: CDR1 SGHRS, CDR2 YFSETQ. The V and J genes are TRBV5-1 and TRBJ2-7; 15 nucleotides agree with TRBD2. The sequenced sample was peripheral blood. The TCR was taken from a man older than 75 with acute or convalescent COVID-19. CDR3 DNA: TGCGCCAGCAGCTGGGGACTAGCGGGAGGCGAGCAGTACTTC. Its translation is CASSWGLAGGEQYF.